This TCR beta chain was profiled in a study of cytomegalovirus exposure and HLA in healthy donors. Study conclusions and caveats: The classifier reportedly diagnosed cytomegalovirus status with high specificity and sensitivity. Some TCR beta chains (roughly 160 of them) were listed as cytomegalovirus-associated. It was assumed in the presence/absence analyses that sequencing depth was roughly uniform across donors. Rare TCR sequences predominated, though certain public TCRs were found in many donors.

Trimming stripped 1 base from V and 3 bases from J, with 10 bases between. CDR1 is SGHVS and CDR2 is FNYEAQ in the germline V gene. There are 15 residues in the CDR3. In the PCR, 60 Vbeta and 13 Jbeta primers were used. Sequencing was performed with immunoSEQ multiplex PCR; in TCRdb, only in-frame clones are kept and a portion is missing. The table includes 55,000 to 65,000 clones, 70% to 75% detected once. Concerning this clone itself: Its target is unknown.

The sample taken for sequencing was PBMCs. The rearrangement uses TRBV7-6 and TRBJ1-5, with D possibly matching TRBD1 (6 bases). This clonotype originated in a man younger than 40 in good health and CMV-seropositive. CDR3 DNA: TGTGCCAGCAGCTTAGAGCAGGGGAACAATCAGCCCCAGCATTTT. Protein: CASSLEQGNNQPQHF.